Below are 17 T cell receptor beta chains sequenced from a single sample in a study of OX40 agonist ivuxolimab in advanced cancers. The method was immunoSEQ multiplex PCR; TCRdb's version includes in-frame clones alone and lacks a portion of them. The table has approximately 100,000 clones, roughly nine tenths seen once; the top ten hold over 0.3%. The sample consisted of CD4+ or CD8+ T cells sorted from blood, taken in a trial of the OX40 agonist ivuxolimab. The receptor set was obtained from an adult with an advanced solid tumor such as melanoma, head and neck, liver or kidney cancer.

This chain joins TRBV18 and TRBJ2-1; 10 bases line up with TRBD1. Germline CDR1 and CDR2: KGHSH and LQKENI. Losses at the gene ends were 4 bases for V and 7 bases for J; bases not matched to a gene: 7. This CDR3 region has 15 residues. Here the CDR3 reads CASSRGTGDENEQFF. The CDR3 nucleotides are TGTGCCAGCTCACGAGGGACAGGGGATGAGAATGAGCAGTTCTTC.

This chain joins TRBV28 and TRBJ2-7; D is unclear. From germline, CDR1 is MDHEN and CDR2 SYDVKM. CDR3 length: 13 amino acids. V was cut by 6 bases and J by 6 bases, with 15 bases left in between. The CDR3 loop reads CASRLSRVSEQYF. As DNA, the CDR3 is TGTGCCAGCAGGCTAAGCCGGGTGTCCGAGCAGTACTTC.

This chain joins TRBV27 and TRBJ1-2; D not resolved. CDR3 size: 12 residues. Trimming took off 6 bases at V and 4 bases at J, with 9 bases between the two ends. Germline-derived CDR1 and CDR2 are MNHEY and SMNVEV (reference sequence). For the CDR3, the DNA is TGTGCCAGCAGGTCGTTGGGCTATGGCTACACCTTC. Translated: CASRSLGYGYTF.

CDR3 sequence reads: CASSFTVIGEQYF. The CDR3 DNA follows: TGTGCCAGCAGTTTTACGGTGATAGGAGAGCAGTACTTC. This rearrangement joins TRBV27 to TRBJ2-7; D is undetermined. Trimming removed 3 bases from V and 7 bases from J, with 13 bases in between. The CDR3 has 13 amino acids. Per germline, CDR1 MNHEY and CDR2 SMNVEV (reference sequence).

This clone has only one observation. V is TRBV4-1 and J is TRBJ2-1, with 13 bases matching TRBD2. The CDR3 totals 15 residues. The germline V gene has CDR1 MGHRA and CDR2 YSYEKL. Trimming cost V 6 bases and J 11 bases; bases outside gene matches: 10. CDR3 nucleotide sequence: TGCGCCAGCAGTCTAACCGGGACTAGCGGGACAAAGCAGTTCTTC. This translates into CASSLTGTSGTKQFF.

The rearrangement links TRBV6-6 to TRBJ2-7, with D perhaps TRBD1 or TRBD2 (5 bases each). V was cut by 2 bases and J by 2 bases, with 10 bases left in between. The CDR3 contains 14 residues. The germline gives CDR1 MNHNY, CDR2 SVGAGI (reference sequence). CDR3 nucleotide sequence: TGTGCCAGCAGTTACGGGGACCGACCCTACGAGCAGTACTTC. As protein: CASSYGDRPYEQYF.

The chain carries TRBV30 and TRBJ2-7; D call uncertain. Trimming pared 2 bases from V and 12 bases from J, leaving 17 bases between. From germline, CDR1 is GTSNPN and CDR2 SVGIG (reference sequence). The CDR3 length is 12 residues. The chain's CDR3 is CAWSLPRARTYF. For the CDR3, the DNA is TGTGCCTGGAGTCTACCTCGGGCTCGCACGTACTTC.

This rearrangement joins TRBV5-1 to TRBJ2-3; TRBD2 agrees at 8 bases. J was trimmed by 1 base and V by 4 bases; bases with no gene match: 5. Germline-derived CDR1 and CDR2 are SGHRS and YFSETQ. The CDR3 is made up of 15 amino acids. CDR3 in DNA: TGCGCCAGCAGCACCAGCGGGAGTGGCACAGATACGCAGTATTTT. It encodes CASSTSGSGTDTQYF.

The chain's CDR3 is CASSQAAGSGNTIYF. The CDR3 DNA follows: TGCGCCAGCAGCCAAGCGGCGGGCTCTGGAAACACCATATATTTT. This chain uses TRBV4-1 with TRBJ1-3, with D unresolved. This CDR3 has 15 amino acids. Trimming removed 1 base from V and 0 bases from J, with 7 bases in between. Germline CDR1 reads MGHRA; CDR2 reads YSYEKL.

This chain uses TRBV2 with TRBJ2-3; perhaps TRBD1 as D (6 bases). V lost 7 bases and J lost 3, with 11 bases in between. Germline V gives CDR1 SNHLY, CDR2 FYNNEI. CDR3 size: 13 residues. The CDR3 loop is CASKRTVTDTQYF. As DNA, the CDR3 is TGTGCCAGCAAGCGGACAGTTACAGATACGCAGTATTTT.

The CDR3 reads CASSAQPSFVAKNIQYF. The CDR3 DNA is TGTGCCAGCAGTGCGCAACCTAGCTTCGTAGCCAAAAACATTCAGTACTTC. The chain combines TRBV6-1 with TRBJ2-4; perhaps TRBD2 as D (5 bases). The V end lost 4 bases, the J end lost 0 bases, and 16 bases lay between the germline ends. The germline gives CDR1 MNHNS, CDR2 SASEGT. The CDR3 is made up of 17 amino acids.

The chain uses TRBV5-1 and TRBJ2-7; TRBD1 aligns across 10 bases. Germline V gives CDR1 SGHRS, CDR2 YFSETQ. Trimming cost V 2 bases and J 7 bases; bases outside gene matches: 6. The CDR3 runs to 14 residues. CDR3 residues: CASSLPGQGREQYF. The CDR3 DNA follows: TGCGCCAGCAGCTTACCGGGACAGGGGAGAGAGCAGTACTTC.

Remarks on this clone: Other DNA sequences from this sample encode an identical CDR3 as well. The chain carries TRBV18 and TRBJ2-5; 8 bases align to TRBD1. This CDR3 has 15 amino acids. Germline CDR1 and CDR2: KGHSH and LQKENI. The J segment lost 4 bases and the V segment lost 0 bases, leaving 4 bases of the junction unmatched. CDR3: CASSPPGQGGETQYF. In DNA, the CDR3 is TGTGCCAGCTCACCACCAGGACAGGGAGGAGAGACCCAGTACTTC.

This clone was seen a handful of times. CDR3 region: CASSLSVTGNTIYF. CDR3 nucleotide sequence: TGTGCCAGCAGCTTATCCGTCACCGGAAACACCATATATTTT. The chain links TRBV7-2 to TRBJ1-3, with D unclear. CDR1 is SGHTA and CDR2 is FQGNSA in the germline V gene. V lost 2 bases and J 4 bases, leaving 9 bases between the germline ends. The CDR3 runs to 14 residues. The full variable domain, with the rest looked up from reference TRBV7-2 and TRBJ1-3, is GAGVSQSPSNKVTEKGKDVELRCDPISGHTALYWYRQSLGQGLEFLIYFQGNSAPDKSGLPSDRFSAERTGGSVSTLTIQRTQQEDSAVYLCASSLSVTGNTIYFGEGSWLTVV.

The chain employs TRBV6-5 and TRBJ1-6, with 10 bases fitting TRBD1. Germline CDR1 and CDR2: MNHEY and SVGAGI. The CDR3 extends over 15 amino acids. Trimming at V came to 6 bases and at J to 9 bases, leaving 8 bases not matched to a gene. CDR3 residues: CASRPGQGMGSPLHF. In nucleotides, the CDR3 is TGTGCCAGCAGACCGGGACAGGGGATGGGTTCACCCCTCCACTTT.

The chain carries TRBV9 and TRBJ2-5; maybe TRBD2 (7 bases). This CDR3 contains 16 residues. Germline V gene lookup returns CDR1 SGDLS and CDR2 YYNGEE. V gave up 4 bases and J gave up 6 bases, with 22 bases separating them. Here the CDR3 DNA reads TGTGCCAGCAGCCCAGGGGAGGGAGGACCCCAGAAGACCCAGTACTTC. The encoded protein is CASSPGEGGPQKTQYF. Using reference TRBV9 and TRBJ2-5 for the parts outside the CDR3, the full variable domain is DSGVTQTPKHLITATGQRVTLRCSPRSGDLSVYWYQQSLDQGLQFLIQYYNGEERAKGNILERFSAQQFPDLHSELNLSSLELGDSALYFCASSPGEGGPQKTQYFGPGTRLLVL.

The chain recombines TRBV2 with TRBJ2-5, with a tentative D call TRBD1 (8 bases). CDR1 is SNHLY and CDR2 is FYNNEI in the germline V gene. The CDR3 sequence is 16 residues long. V was pared by 5 bases and J by 0 bases, with 16 bases between. CDR3 sequence: CASSYTGGGNQETQYF. DNA of the CDR3: TGTGCCAGCAGTTACACAGGGGGGGGGAACCAAGAGACCCAGTACTTC.